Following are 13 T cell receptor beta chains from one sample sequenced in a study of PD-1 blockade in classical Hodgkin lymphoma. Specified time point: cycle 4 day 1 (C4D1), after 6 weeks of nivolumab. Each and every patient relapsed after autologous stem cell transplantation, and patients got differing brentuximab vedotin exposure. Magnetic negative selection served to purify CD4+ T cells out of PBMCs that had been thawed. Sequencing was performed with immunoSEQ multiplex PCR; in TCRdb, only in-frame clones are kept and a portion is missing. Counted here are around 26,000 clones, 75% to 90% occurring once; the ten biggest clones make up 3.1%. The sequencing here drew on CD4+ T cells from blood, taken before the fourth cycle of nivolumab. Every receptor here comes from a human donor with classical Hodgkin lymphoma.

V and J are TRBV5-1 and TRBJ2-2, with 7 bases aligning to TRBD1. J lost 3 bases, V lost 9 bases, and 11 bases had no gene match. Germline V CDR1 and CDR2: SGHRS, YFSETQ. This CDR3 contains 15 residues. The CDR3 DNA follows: TGCGCCACGACCCGGACAGGAGTTGACACCGGGGAGCTGTTTTTT. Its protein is CATTRTGVDTGELFF.

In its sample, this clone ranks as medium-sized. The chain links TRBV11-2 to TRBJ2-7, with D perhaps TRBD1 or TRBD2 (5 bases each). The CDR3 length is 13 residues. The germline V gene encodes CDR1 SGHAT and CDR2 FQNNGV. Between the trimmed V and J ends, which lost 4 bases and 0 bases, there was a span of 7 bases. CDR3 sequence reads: CASSYGTSYEQYF. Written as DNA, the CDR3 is TGTGCCAGCAGCTATGGGACCTCCTACGAGCAGTACTTC. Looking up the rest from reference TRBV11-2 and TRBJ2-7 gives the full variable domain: EAGVAQSPRYKIIEKRQSVAFWCNPISGHATLYWYQQILGQGPKLLIQFQNNGVVDDSQLPKDRFSAERLKGVDSTLKIQPAKLEDSAVYLCASSYGTSYEQYFGPGTRLTVT.

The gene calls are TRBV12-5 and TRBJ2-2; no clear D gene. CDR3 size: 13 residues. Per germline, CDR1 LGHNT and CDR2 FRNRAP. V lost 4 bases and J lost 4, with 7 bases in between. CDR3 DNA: TGTGCTAGTGGTTCGCAAGGCACCGGGGAGCTGTTTTTT. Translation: CASGSQGTGELFF. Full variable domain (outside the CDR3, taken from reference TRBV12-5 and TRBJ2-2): DARVTQTPRHKVTEMGQEVTMRCQPILGHNTVFWYRQTMMQGLELLAYFRNRAPLDDSGMPKDRFSAEMPDATLATLKIQPSEPRDSAVYFCASGSQGTGELFFGEGSRLTVL.

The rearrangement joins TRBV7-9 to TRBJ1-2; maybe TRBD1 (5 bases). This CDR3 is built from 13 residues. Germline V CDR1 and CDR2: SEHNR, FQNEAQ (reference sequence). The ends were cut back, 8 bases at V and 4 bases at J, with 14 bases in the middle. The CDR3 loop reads CASVRDVSYGYTF. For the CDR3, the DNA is TGTGCCAGCGTCCGGGACGTAAGCTATGGCTACACCTTC.

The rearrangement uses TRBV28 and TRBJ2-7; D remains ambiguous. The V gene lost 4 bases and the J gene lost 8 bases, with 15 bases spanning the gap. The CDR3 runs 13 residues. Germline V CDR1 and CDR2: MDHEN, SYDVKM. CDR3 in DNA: TGTGCCAGCAGTTGGAGCGCAGGTGTGAAGCAGTACTTC. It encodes CASSWSAGVKQYF.

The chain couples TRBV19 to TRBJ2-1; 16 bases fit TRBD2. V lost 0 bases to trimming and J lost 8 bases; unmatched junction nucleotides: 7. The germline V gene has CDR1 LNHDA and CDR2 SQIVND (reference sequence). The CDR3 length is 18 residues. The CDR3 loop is CASSIEGTSGGASDEQFF. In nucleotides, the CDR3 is TGTGCCAGTAGTATAGAGGGGACTAGCGGGGGGGCCAGCGATGAGCAGTTCTTC.

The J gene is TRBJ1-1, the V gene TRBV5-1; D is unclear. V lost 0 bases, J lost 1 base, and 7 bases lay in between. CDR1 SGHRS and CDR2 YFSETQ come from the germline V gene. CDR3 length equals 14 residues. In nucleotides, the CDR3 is TGCGCCAGCAGCTTGGGGCAGGCGAACACTGAAGCTTTCTTT. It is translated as CASSLGQANTEAFF.

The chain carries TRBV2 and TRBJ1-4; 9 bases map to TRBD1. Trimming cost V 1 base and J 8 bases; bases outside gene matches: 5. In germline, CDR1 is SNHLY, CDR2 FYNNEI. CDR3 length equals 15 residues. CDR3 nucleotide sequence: TGTGCCAGCAGTGAAGAAAGACAGGGGGGAGAAAAACTGTTTTTT. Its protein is CASSEERQGGEKLFF.

In DNA, the CDR3 is TGTGCCAGCAGATCACAGGGCTACGAGCAGTACTTC. Its protein product is CASRSQGYEQYF. The chain combines TRBV6-5 with TRBJ2-7; D is possibly TRBD1 (6 bases). The CDR3 runs 12 residues. The germline V gene encodes CDR1 MNHEY and CDR2 SVGAGI. Trimming took off 6 bases at V and 3 bases at J, with 9 bases between the two ends.

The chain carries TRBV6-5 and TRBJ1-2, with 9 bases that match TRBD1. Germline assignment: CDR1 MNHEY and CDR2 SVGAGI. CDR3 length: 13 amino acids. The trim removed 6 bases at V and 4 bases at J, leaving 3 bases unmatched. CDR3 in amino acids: CASRMTGGYGYTF. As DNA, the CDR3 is TGTGCCAGCAGAATGACAGGGGGCTATGGCTACACCTTC.

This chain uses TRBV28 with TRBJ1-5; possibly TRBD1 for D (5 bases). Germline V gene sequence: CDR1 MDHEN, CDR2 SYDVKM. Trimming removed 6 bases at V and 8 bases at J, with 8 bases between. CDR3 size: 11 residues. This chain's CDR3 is CASRGREPQHF. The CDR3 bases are TGTGCCAGCAGGGGCAGGGAGCCCCAGCATTTT.

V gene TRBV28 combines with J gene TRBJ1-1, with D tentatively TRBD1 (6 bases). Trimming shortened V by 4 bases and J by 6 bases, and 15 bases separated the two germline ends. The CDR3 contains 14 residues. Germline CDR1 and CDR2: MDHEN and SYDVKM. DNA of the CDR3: TGTGCCAGCAGTTCCCCACAGGGCAGGGCTGAAGCTTTCTTT. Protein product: CASSSPQGRAEAFF.

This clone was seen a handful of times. The CDR3: CASSYRQAGANVLTF. The CDR3 DNA reads as TGTGCCAGCAGTTACAGGCAGGCTGGGGCCAACGTCCTGACTTTC. The rearrangement joins TRBV6-5 to TRBJ2-6; no clear D gene. Trimming removed 2 bases at V and 2 bases at J, with 7 bases between. Germline lookup yields CDR1 MNHEY and CDR2 SVGAGI. This CDR3 has 15 amino acids.